Following are 29 T cell receptor beta chains from one sample sequenced in a study of T cell responses to AZD1222 COVID-19 vaccine. Assay: immunoSEQ multiplex PCR; the TCRdb copy retains only in-frame clones and omits some. The data hold under 70,000 clones, with 70% to 80% observed a single time. The sample was peripheral blood, taken 28 days after the second AZD1222 dose. Every receptor here comes from an adult who received the AZD1222 COVID-19 vaccine.

This clone was observed a few times. The chain employs TRBV21-1 and TRBJ1-5. TRBV21-1 is tagged as a pseudogene. The CDR3 is 16 amino acids. This chain's CDR3 is CASRRGCIGTNQPQHF. The DNA for the CDR3 is TGTGCCAGCCGCCGCGGGTGTATAGGGACCAATCAGCCCCAGCATTTT.

The chain couples TRBV29-1 to TRBJ2-2; a weak D match, TRBD1 (5 bases). V was clipped by 5 bases and J by 2 bases, with 12 bases between them. The CDR3 runs 14 residues. Germline CDR1 SQVTM, CDR2 ANQGSEA. CDR3 sequence reads: CSVRNRTNTGELFF. The CDR3 nucleotides read TGCAGCGTTCGAAACAGGACAAACACCGGGGAGCTGTTTTTT.

V usage is TRBV7-8 and J usage is TRBJ2-7; 14 nucleotides line up with TRBD2. Germline assignment: CDR1 SGHVS and CDR2 FQNEAQ. The CDR3 length is 19 residues. Trimming at V came to 1 base and at J to 0 bases, leaving 8 bases not matched to a gene. The CDR3 loop reads CASSLEYGTSGGFSYEQYF. The CDR3 DNA is TGTGCCAGCAGCTTAGAATATGGGACTAGCGGGGGCTTCTCCTACGAGCAGTACTTC.

This chain connects TRBV28 to TRBJ1-2; D call uncertain. This CDR3 has 11 amino acids. The germline V gene has CDR1 MDHEN and CDR2 SYDVKM. The V gene lost 8 bases and the J gene lost 2 bases, with 6 bases spanning the gap. The CDR3 reads CASWINYGYTF. Written as DNA, the CDR3 is TGTGCCAGCTGGATAAACTATGGCTACACCTTC.

V is TRBV5-5 and J is TRBJ2-2; the D gene could be TRBD1 or TRBD2 (5 bases each). The CDR3 has 16 residues. With 1 base removed from V and 4 bases from J, the gap between germline ends came to 14 bases. CDR1 is SGHKS, CDR2 YYEKEE, per germline (reference sequence). The CDR3 reads CASSLSPREITGELFF. CDR3 DNA sequence: TGTGCCAGCAGCTTGAGTCCCAGGGAGATCACCGGGGAGCTGTTTTTT.

The gene calls are TRBV5-4 and TRBJ2-1, with 10 bases matching TRBD1. CDR3 size: 15 residues. V was clipped by 3 bases and J by 7 bases; unmatched bases: 7. CDR1 is SGHNT and CDR2 is YYREEE in the germline V gene (reference sequence). The CDR3 reads CASSSLTGGYNEQFF. The CDR3, as DNA: TGTGCCAGCAGCTCATTGACAGGGGGCTATAATGAGCAGTTCTTC.

V gene TRBV9 combines with J gene TRBJ2-3, with 8 bases lining up with TRBD2. The J segment lost 0 bases and the V segment lost 0 bases, leaving 6 bases of the junction unmatched. Germline V gene data show CDR1 as SGDLS and CDR2 as YYNGEE. This CDR3 has 17 amino acids. CDR3 bases: TGTGCCAGCAGCGTAGAACCAGCGGGGGCCAGCACAGATACGCAGTATTTT. It codes for CASSVEPAGASTDTQYF. Based on the CDR3 plus reference TRBV9 and TRBJ2-3, the full variable domain is DSGVTQTPKHLITATGQRVTLRCSPRSGDLSVYWYQQSLDQGLQFLIQYYNGEERAKGNILERFSAQQFPDLHSELNLSSLELGDSALYFCASSVEPAGASTDTQYFGPGTRLTVL.

The chain uses TRBV28 and TRBJ2-1; 8 bases align to TRBD1. The V segment lost 4 bases and the J segment 5 bases; nucleotides outside the gene matches: 1. The CDR3 totals 13 residues. CDR1 MDHEN and CDR2 SYDVKM come from the germline V gene. CDR3 in DNA: TGTGCCAGCAGTTCAGGGGGCAACAATGAGCAGTTCTTC. The encoded protein is CASSSGGNNEQFF.

This clone was observed a few times. The gene calls are TRBV27 and TRBJ2-2, with D uncertain. V was trimmed by 2 bases and J by 0 bases, leaving 1 base between them. Germline assignment: CDR1 MNHEY and CDR2 SMNVEV (reference sequence). The CDR3 totals 13 residues. This CDR3 reads CASSLANTGELFF. The CDR3 DNA reads TGTGCCAGCAGTTTAGCGAACACCGGGGAGCTGTTTTTT.

The chain recombines TRBV19 with TRBJ1-2; tentatively, D is TRBD1 (5 bases). V was cut by 10 bases and J by 4 bases, with 13 bases left in between. Germline V gene data show CDR1 as LNHDA and CDR2 as SQIVND (reference sequence). CDR3 size: 12 residues. This CDR3 is CAISKGVYGYTF. The CDR3 nucleotides read TGTGCCATATCAAAAGGGGTCTATGGCTACACCTTC.

V usage is TRBV24-1 and J usage is TRBJ2-3; 9 nucleotides line up with TRBD2. Germline V CDR1 and CDR2: KGHDR, SFDVKD. CDR3 length equals 15 residues. J gave up 10 bases and V 0 bases, and 7 bases lay outside the gene matches. CDR3 residues: CATSDLAAGGSAQYF. As DNA, the CDR3 is TGTGCCACCAGTGATTTGGCAGCGGGGGGATCAGCGCAGTATTTT.

This clone was detected once. V gene TRBV7-2 combines with J gene TRBJ2-7, with TRBD2 identical over 13 bases. The CDR3 covers 17 residues. The J segment lost 5 bases and the V segment lost 5 bases, leaving 12 bases of the junction unmatched. Germline lookup yields CDR1 SGHTA and CDR2 FQGNSA. CDR3 in DNA: TGTGCCAGCAGCACCCATGGACTAGCGGGAGCTCCTAACGAGCAGTACTTC. Translated, it gives CASSTHGLAGAPNEQYF.

This sequence joins TRBV5-1 and TRBJ1-2, with D unclear. The CDR3 is made up of 12 amino acids. Trimming took off 2 bases at V and 6 bases at J, with 8 bases between the two ends. The germline gives CDR1 SGHRS, CDR2 YFSETQ. DNA for the CDR3: TGCGCCAGCAGCTTTACTGGGGATGGCTACACCTTC. This gives the protein CASSFTGDGYTF.

The genes are TRBV29-1 and TRBJ1-5, with TRBD1 identical over 7 bases. The J segment lost 7 bases and the V segment lost 4 bases, leaving 7 bases of the junction unmatched. Germline V gene lookup returns CDR1 SQVTM and CDR2 ANQGSEA. CDR3 length: 13 amino acids. CDR3 sequence reads: CSVGAGGEQPQHF. DNA of the CDR3: TGCAGCGTTGGTGCAGGGGGTGAACAGCCCCAGCATTTT. Filled out from reference TRBV29-1 and TRBJ1-5, the complete variable domain reads SAVISQKPSRDICQRGTSLTIQCQVDSQVTMMFWYRQQPGQSLTLIATANQGSEATYESGFVIDKFPISRPNLTFSTLTVSNMSPEDSSIYLCSVGAGGEQPQHFGDGTRLSIL.

The chain uses TRBV6-5 and TRBJ2-5; 8 bases are shared with TRBD2. V trimming: 8 bases; J trimming: 3 bases; junction bases outside the gene matches: 11. The CDR3 length is 15 residues. CDR1 and CDR2 (germline): MNHEY, SVGAGI. The CDR3 sequence is CASRDPGGYEETQYF. For the CDR3, the DNA is TGTGCCAGCCGCGACCCGGGGGGGTACGAAGAGACCCAGTACTTC.

This sequence joins TRBV5-1 and TRBJ2-3, with a tentative D call TRBD2 (5 bases). Trimming pared 5 bases from V and 4 bases from J, leaving 14 bases between. There are 14 residues in the CDR3. Germline CDR1 SGHRS, CDR2 YFSETQ. The CDR3 protein is CASRAGFESDTQYF. The CDR3, as DNA: TGCGCCAGCAGGGCGGGTTTTGAGTCAGATACGCAGTATTTT.

The rearrangement uses TRBV13 and TRBJ1-1, with unresolved D. Germline V gives CDR1 PRHDT, CDR2 FYEKMQ (reference sequence). The CDR3 is made up of 12 amino acids. Trimming left V 5 bases short and J 7 bases short, with 11 bases between. As DNA, the CDR3 is TGTGCCAGCAGCCTCCGGGAGCGTGAAGCTTTCTTT. It codes for CASSLREREAFF.

This rearrangement joins TRBV9 to TRBJ1-4; D call uncertain. The length of the CDR3 is 14 residues. The V end was cut by 0 bases, the J end by 6 bases, with 9 bases between. Germline assignment: CDR1 SGDLS and CDR2 YYNGEE. Here the CDR3 DNA reads TGTGCCAGCAGCGTAGGGGTTGGGGATGAAAAACTGTTTTTT. Encoded protein: CASSVGVGDEKLFF.

The chain has TRBV5-1 and TRBJ2-3, with 9 bases identical to TRBD1. The trim removed 3 bases at V and 6 bases at J, leaving 8 bases unmatched. The CDR3 loop spans 15 amino acids. CDR1 is SGHRS, CDR2 YFSETQ, per germline. The CDR3 DNA reads as TGCGCCAGCAGCTGGCAGGACAGGGGAGGGGATACGCAGTATTTT. Residues: CASSWQDRGGDTQYF. The complete variable domain, with remaining parts taken from reference TRBV5-1 and TRBJ2-3, reads KAGVTQTPRYLIKTRGQQVTLSCSPISGHRSVSWYQQTPGQGLQFLFEYFSETQRNKGNFPGRFSGRQFSNSRSEMNVSTLELGDSALYLCASSWQDRGGDTQYFGPGTRLTVL.

The rearrangement joins TRBV14 to TRBJ2-1; the D gene is possibly TRBD2 (6 bases). The germline V and J ends were trimmed by 4 bases and 4 bases, with 14 bases remaining between them. This CDR3 spans 15 amino acids. Germline V gene sequence: CDR1 SGHDN, CDR2 FVKESK. CDR3 in DNA: TGTGCCAGCAGCCTAGTATTGGGGGGATACAATGAGCAGTTCTTC. Protein sequence: CASSLVLGGYNEQFF.

V usage is TRBV30 and J usage is TRBJ1-1, with 7 positions matching TRBD1. CDR1 and CDR2 (germline): GTSNPN, SVGIG (reference sequence). CDR3 size: 15 residues. J lost 3 bases, V lost 0 bases, and 7 bases had no gene match. CDR3 residues: CAWSVSGQFHTEAFF. The CDR3 DNA reads as TGTGCCTGGAGTGTCTCGGGACAGTTTCACACTGAAGCTTTCTTT.

The chain uses TRBV27 and TRBJ2-2; the match to TRBD2 covers 9 bases. V lost 2 bases, J lost 1 base, and 2 bases stayed unmatched. The CDR3 loop spans 16 amino acids. The germline V gene has CDR1 MNHEY and CDR2 SMNVEV (reference sequence). The CDR3 bases are TGTGCCAGCAGTTTAACAGCGGGAGGGAACACCGGGGAGCTGTTTTTT. Amino acid sequence: CASSLTAGGNTGELFF.

V usage is TRBV12-3 or TRBV12-4 and J usage is TRBJ1-3, with D perhaps matching TRBD1 (6 bases). V was trimmed by 4 bases and J by 4 bases, leaving 8 bases between them. This CDR3 contains 13 residues. For the CDR3, the DNA is TGTGCCAGCAGTTGGGGACAAGGAAACACCATATATTTT. Amino acid sequence: CASSWGQGNTIYF.

The genes are TRBV10-2 and TRBJ2-1; 11 positions agree with TRBD2. The CDR3 runs 15 residues. The trim removed 5 bases at V and 3 bases at J, leaving 3 bases unmatched. Germline V gives CDR1 WSHSY, CDR2 SAAADI. CDR3 loop: CASSPGLADYNEQFF. The CDR3 nucleotides read TGCGCCAGCAGTCCGGGACTAGCGGACTACAATGAGCAGTTCTTC.

This chain joins TRBV28 and TRBJ2-7, with TRBD1 matching 12 bases. Germline CDR1 is MDHEN and CDR2 is SYDVKM. CDR3 length: 16 residues. J lost 4 bases, V lost 8 bases, and 12 bases had no gene match. CDR3 nucleotides: TGTGCCAGCGAGATTTCCGGGGGACAGGGGGCTTACGAGCAGTACTTC. It translates to CASEISGGQGAYEQYF.

This clone occurred a few times. The gene calls are TRBV24-1 and TRBJ1-4; no clear D. There are 14 residues in the CDR3. With 3 bases removed from V and 8 bases from J, the gap between germline ends came to 12 bases. Looked up from germline, CDR1 is KGHDR and CDR2 is SFDVKD. The CDR3 bases are TGTGCCACCAGTGATGGGAGTATCTCGGAAAAACTGTTTTTT. Its protein is CATSDGSISEKLFF.

The chain couples TRBV6-1 to TRBJ1-1; possible D gene TRBD1, 6 bases. Trimming left V 4 bases short and J 1 base short, with 16 bases between. The CDR3 spans 16 residues. CDR1 MNHNS and CDR2 SASEGT come from the germline V gene. As DNA, the CDR3 is TGTGCCAGCAGTGCTGGATTTGGGGGCTCGAACACTGAAGCTTTCTTT. It codes for CASSAGFGGSNTEAFF.

This clone is a singleton in its sample. The chain joins TRBV19 to TRBJ1-1; unclear D gene. The CDR3 spans 14 residues. Deletions cut 5 bases from V and 0 bases from J, with 10 bases between. The V gene's germline CDR1 is LNHDA and CDR2 SQIVND (reference sequence). The CDR3 coding sequence is TGTGCCAGTAGTCCGACACTTATGAACACTGAAGCTTTCTTT. It codes for CASSPTLMNTEAFF. Filled out from reference TRBV19 and TRBJ1-1, the complete variable domain reads DGGITQSPKYLFRKEGQNVTLSCEQNLNHDAMYWYRQDPGQGLRLIYYSQIVNDFQKGDIAEGYSVSREKKESFPLTVTSAQKNPTAFYLCASSPTLMNTEAFFGQGTRLTVV.

The table lists this clone with a few counts. The V and J genes are TRBV28 and TRBJ2-2, with 10 bases aligning to TRBD1. The CDR3 loop spans 17 amino acids. V gave up 7 bases and J gave up 6 bases; unmatched junction bases: 14. Germline values: CDR1 MDHEN, CDR2 SYDVKM. The CDR3 reads CASKIPRTGGSPGELFF. In DNA, the CDR3 is TGTGCCAGCAAAATACCGAGGACAGGGGGTTCCCCCGGGGAGCTGTTTTTT.